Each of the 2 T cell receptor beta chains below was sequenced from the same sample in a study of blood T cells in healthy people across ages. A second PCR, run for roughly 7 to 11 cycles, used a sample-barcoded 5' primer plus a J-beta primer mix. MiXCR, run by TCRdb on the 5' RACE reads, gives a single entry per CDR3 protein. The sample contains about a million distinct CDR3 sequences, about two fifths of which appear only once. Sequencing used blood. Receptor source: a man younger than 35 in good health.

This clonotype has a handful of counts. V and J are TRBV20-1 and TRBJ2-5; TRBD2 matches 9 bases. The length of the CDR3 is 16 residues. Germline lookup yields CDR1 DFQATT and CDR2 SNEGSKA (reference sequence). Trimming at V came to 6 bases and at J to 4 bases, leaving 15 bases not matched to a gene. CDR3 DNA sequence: TGCAGTGCCATCAGGGTAGCGGGGGAAGGTCCAGAGACCCAGTACTTC. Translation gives CSAIRVAGEGPETQYF.

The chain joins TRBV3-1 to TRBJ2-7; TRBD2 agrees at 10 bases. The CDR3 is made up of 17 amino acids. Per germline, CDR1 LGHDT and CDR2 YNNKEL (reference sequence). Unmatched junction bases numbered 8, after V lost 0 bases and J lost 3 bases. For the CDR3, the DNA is TGTGCCAGCAGCCAAGATTCTTCAGGACTAGCGGTCTACGAGCAGTACTTC. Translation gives CASSQDSSGLAVYEQYF.